This T cell receptor (beta chain) was profiled in a study of T cell repertoires in cytomegalovirus infection. Study details: Matching HLA type, along with CMV infection, was indicated by public TCR beta signatures.

Via MiXCR, TCRdb re-called the reads, giving one row per CDR3 protein. The sample has 310,000 or so distinct CDR3 sequences, about 17% seen once; the top ten hold around 11%. Notes on the study in general: Cumulative public TCR beta family frequency identified carriers of CMV plus the relevant HLA. In two of eight donors, the top clonotype was HLA-C-restricted CMV-specific.

To note about this clonotype: The target antigen is unknown.

The source is a human donor in good health (CMV status not recorded). Some clones in this sample may be carry-over from other donors' samples. The sequenced sample consisted of PBMCs.

The CDR3 coding sequence is TGTGCCAGCAGTTTATTTGCAGGGGGCAACGAGCAGTACTTC. Residues: CASSLFAGGNEQYF. This chain uses TRBV28 with TRBJ2-7; 8 bases fit TRBD1. The CDR3 is made up of 14 amino acids. Trimming at V came to 1 base and at J to 5 bases, leaving 4 bases not matched to a gene. The germline V gene encodes CDR1 MDHEN and CDR2 SYDVKM.